The rows below give T cell receptor beta chains drawn from one sample of a study of T cell responses to AZD1222 COVID-19 vaccine. Clones were read by immunoSEQ multiplex PCR, and TCRdb kept only the in-frame ones, dropping some. The sample carries approximately 100,000 clones, less than 90% recorded once. The source material was peripheral blood, sampled on day 0 of AZD1222 vaccination. These TCRs come from an adult in good health. The CDR3 runs from the conserved cysteine through the conserved F or W. Fields, in order: V gene, clone size, J gene, CDR3 protein. Clone size is stated in some rows and not others, as once, few, many or a class when expanded.

V gene: TRBV20-1; clone size: -; J gene: TRBJ1-6; CDR3 protein: CSRGLNSPLHF
V gene: TRBV28; clone size: -; J gene: TRBJ1-3; CDR3 protein: CASRLTGNTIYF
V gene: TRBV7-7; clone size: -; J gene: TRBJ2-5; CDR3 protein: CASSARARLAGETQYF
V gene: TRBV19; clone size: -; J gene: TRBJ2-7; CDR3 protein: CASSTQNYEQYF
V gene: TRBV6-5; clone size: -; J gene: TRBJ2-1; CDR3 protein: CASSRTGLFNNEQFF
V gene: TRBV9; clone size: -; J gene: TRBJ1-1; CDR3 protein: CASSVAPNTRHEAFF
V gene: TRBV5-1; clone size: -; J gene: TRBJ1-4; CDR3 protein: CASSPQGWGSEKLFF
V gene: TRBV7-8; clone size: once; J gene: TRBJ2-2; CDR3 protein: CASSLALAGGNTGELFF
V gene: TRBV3-1/TRBV3-2; clone size: -; J gene: TRBJ1-3; CDR3 protein: CASSPRTDLGNTIYF
V gene: TRBV6-5; clone size: -; J gene: TRBJ2-1; CDR3 protein: CASRVLGLSYNEQFF
V gene: TRBV7-6; clone size: -; J gene: TRBJ2-3; CDR3 protein: CASSLYRGTDTQYF
V gene: TRBV3-1/TRBV3-2; clone size: -; J gene: TRBJ2-7; CDR3 protein: CASSGPPTREGLYEQYF
V gene: TRBV9; clone size: -; J gene: TRBJ2-3; CDR3 protein: CASSVVVDTQYF
V gene: TRBV6-5; clone size: -; J gene: TRBJ1-3; CDR3 protein: CASSYDRGDGNTIYF
V gene: TRBV11-2; clone size: -; J gene: TRBJ1-1; CDR3 protein: CASRPGQGWNTEAFF
V gene: TRBV6-5; clone size: -; J gene: TRBJ1-2; CDR3 protein: CASSYSQTGSYGYTF
V gene: TRBV6-5; clone size: -; J gene: TRBJ1-2; CDR3 protein: CASSYTGDYGYTF
V gene: TRBV19; clone size: -; J gene: TRBJ1-1; CDR3 protein: CASFRASGNTEAFF
V gene: TRBV3-1/TRBV3-2; clone size: -; J gene: TRBJ1-1; CDR3 protein: CASSQGARPEAFF
V gene: TRBV6-5; clone size: few; J gene: TRBJ1-5; CDR3 protein: CASHGVRNQPQHF
V gene: TRBV5-4; clone size: -; J gene: TRBJ2-2; CDR3 protein: CASSPGTSGITGELFF
V gene: TRBV6-8; clone size: few; J gene: TRBJ2-2; CDR3 protein: CASSRGTSRTGELFF
V gene: TRBV7-7; clone size: -; J gene: TRBJ1-5; CDR3 protein: CASSTGGRGQPQHF
V gene: TRBV7-9; clone size: once; J gene: TRBJ1-3; CDR3 protein: CASSLVRQSSGNTIYF
V gene: TRBV18; clone size: -; J gene: TRBJ2-1; CDR3 protein: CASSPRGSAANEQFF
V gene: TRBV7-9; clone size: -; J gene: TRBJ2-7; CDR3 protein: CASSQQYEQYF
V gene: TRBV30; clone size: -; J gene: TRBJ2-7; CDR3 protein: CAWSAGNPYEQYF
V gene: TRBV19; clone size: -; J gene: TRBJ1-2; CDR3 protein: CATSHNPLNYGYTF
V gene: TRBV28; clone size: once; J gene: TRBJ1-5; CDR3 protein: CASRLGQGINQPQHF
V gene: TRBV18; clone size: -; J gene: TRBJ1-1; CDR3 protein: CASSPSQGENTEAFF
V gene: TRBV9; clone size: -; J gene: TRBJ1-1; CDR3 protein: CASSASYATEAFF
V gene: TRBV5-1; clone size: -; J gene: TRBJ2-2; CDR3 protein: CASSLQNTEELFF
V gene: TRBV4-1; clone size: -; J gene: TRBJ1-2; CDR3 protein: CASSPGTASNYGYTF